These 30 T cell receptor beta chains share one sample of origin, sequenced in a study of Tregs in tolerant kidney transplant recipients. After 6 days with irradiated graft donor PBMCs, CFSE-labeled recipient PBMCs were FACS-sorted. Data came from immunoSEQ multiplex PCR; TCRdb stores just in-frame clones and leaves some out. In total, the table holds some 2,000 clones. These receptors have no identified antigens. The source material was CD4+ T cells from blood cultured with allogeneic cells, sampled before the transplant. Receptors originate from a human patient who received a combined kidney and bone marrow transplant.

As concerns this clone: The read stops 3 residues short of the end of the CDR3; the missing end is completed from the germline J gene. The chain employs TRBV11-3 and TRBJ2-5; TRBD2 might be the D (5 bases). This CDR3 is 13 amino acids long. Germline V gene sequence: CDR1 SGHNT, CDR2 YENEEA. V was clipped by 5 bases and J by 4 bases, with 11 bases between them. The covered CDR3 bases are TGTGCCAGCAGCCCGGACGCGGGAGAGACC. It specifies CASSPDAGET. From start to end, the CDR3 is CASSPDAGETQYF.

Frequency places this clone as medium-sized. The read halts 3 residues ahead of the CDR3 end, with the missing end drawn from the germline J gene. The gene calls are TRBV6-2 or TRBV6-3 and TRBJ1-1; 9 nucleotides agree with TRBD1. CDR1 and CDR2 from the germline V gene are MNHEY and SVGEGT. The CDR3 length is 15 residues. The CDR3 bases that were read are TGTGCCAGCAGTTACTGGGACAGGGAATGGCCCGGA. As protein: CASSYWDREWPG. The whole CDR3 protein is CASSYWDREWPGAFF.

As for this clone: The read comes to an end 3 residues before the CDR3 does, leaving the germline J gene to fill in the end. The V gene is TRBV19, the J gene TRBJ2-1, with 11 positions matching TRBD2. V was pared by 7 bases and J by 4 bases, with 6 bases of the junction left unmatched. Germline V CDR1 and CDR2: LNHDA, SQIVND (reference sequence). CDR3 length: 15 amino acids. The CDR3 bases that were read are TGTGCCAGTACCCTGAGACTAGCGGGGTACAATGAG. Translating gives CASTLRLAGYNE. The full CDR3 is CASTLRLAGYNEQFF.

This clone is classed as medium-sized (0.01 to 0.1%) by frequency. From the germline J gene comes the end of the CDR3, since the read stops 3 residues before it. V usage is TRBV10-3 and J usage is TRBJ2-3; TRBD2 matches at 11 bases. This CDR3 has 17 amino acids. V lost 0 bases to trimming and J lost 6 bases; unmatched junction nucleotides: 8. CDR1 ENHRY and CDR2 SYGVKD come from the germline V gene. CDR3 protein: CAISESSVAGGGDTQYF. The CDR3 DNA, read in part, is TGTGCCATCAGTGAGTCGTCGGTAGCGGGAGGGGGTGATACG.

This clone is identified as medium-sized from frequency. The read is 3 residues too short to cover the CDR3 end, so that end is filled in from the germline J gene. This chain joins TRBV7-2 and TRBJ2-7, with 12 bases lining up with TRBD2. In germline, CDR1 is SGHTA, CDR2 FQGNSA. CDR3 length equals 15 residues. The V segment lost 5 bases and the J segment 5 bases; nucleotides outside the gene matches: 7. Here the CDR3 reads CASSPLAGGPHEQYF. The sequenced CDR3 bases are TGTGCCAGCAGCCCTCTAGCGGGGGGGCCTCACGAG.

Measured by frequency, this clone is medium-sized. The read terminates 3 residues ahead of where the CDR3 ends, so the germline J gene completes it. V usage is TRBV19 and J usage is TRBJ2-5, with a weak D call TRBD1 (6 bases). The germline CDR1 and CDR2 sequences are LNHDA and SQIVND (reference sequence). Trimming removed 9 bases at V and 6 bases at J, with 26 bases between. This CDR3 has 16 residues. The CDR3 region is CARGDRGEEGGQTQYF. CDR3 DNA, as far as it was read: TGTGCCAGAGGGGATAGGGGAGAGGAAGGGGGTCAGACC.

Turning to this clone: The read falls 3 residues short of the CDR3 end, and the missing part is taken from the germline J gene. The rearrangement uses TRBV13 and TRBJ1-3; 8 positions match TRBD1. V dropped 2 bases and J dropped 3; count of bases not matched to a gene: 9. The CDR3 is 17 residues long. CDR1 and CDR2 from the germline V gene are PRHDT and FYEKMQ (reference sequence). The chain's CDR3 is CASSLSTDRGYGNTIYF. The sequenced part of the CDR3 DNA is TGTGCCAGCAGCTTAAGCACCGACAGGGGTTATGGAAACACC.

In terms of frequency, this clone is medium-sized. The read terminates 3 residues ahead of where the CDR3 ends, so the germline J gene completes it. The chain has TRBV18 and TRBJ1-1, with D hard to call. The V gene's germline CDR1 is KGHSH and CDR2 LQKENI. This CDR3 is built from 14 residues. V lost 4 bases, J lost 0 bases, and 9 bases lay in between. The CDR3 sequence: CASSQLQLNTEAFF. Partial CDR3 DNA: TGTGCCAGCTCACAATTACAGCTGAACACTGAA.

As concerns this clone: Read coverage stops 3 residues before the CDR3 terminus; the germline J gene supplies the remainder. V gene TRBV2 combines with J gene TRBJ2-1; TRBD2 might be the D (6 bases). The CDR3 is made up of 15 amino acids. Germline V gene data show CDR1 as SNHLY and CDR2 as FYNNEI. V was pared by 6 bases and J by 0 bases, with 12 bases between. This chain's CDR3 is CASSASVSSYNEQFF. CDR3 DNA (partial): TGTGCCAGCAGCGCTAGCGTCTCCTCCTACAATGAG.

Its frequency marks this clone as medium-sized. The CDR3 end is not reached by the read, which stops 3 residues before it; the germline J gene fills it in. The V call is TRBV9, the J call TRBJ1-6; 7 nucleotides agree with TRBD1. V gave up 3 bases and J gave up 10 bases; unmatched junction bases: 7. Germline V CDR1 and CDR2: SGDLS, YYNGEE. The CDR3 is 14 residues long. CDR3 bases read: TGTGCCAGCAGCGCCGGACAGGAAACCTCACCC. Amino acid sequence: CASSAGQETSP. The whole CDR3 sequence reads CASSAGQETSPLHF. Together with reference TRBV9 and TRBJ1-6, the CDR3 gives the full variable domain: DSGVTQTPKHLITATGQRVTLRCSPRSGDLSVYWYQQSLDQGLQFLIQYYNGEERAKGNILERFSAQQFPDLHSELNLSSLELGDSALYFCASSAGQETSPLHFGNGTRLTVT.

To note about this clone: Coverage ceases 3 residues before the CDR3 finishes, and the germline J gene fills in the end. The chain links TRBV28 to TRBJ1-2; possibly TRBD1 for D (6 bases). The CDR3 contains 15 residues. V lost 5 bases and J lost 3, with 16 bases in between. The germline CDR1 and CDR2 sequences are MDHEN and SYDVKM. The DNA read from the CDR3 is TGTGCCAGCAGTGCTTACCGGGACAAAGACTATGGC. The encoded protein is CASSAYRDKDYG. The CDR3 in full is CASSAYRDKDYGYTF.

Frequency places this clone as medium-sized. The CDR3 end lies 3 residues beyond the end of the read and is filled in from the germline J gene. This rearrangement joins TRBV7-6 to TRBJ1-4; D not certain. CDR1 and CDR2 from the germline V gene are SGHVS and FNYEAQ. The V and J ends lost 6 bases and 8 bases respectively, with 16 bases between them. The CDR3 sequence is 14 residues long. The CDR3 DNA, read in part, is TGTGCCAGCAGGAAGACTGGAGGAGCGGAAAAA. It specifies CASRKTGGAEK. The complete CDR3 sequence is CASRKTGGAEKLFF.

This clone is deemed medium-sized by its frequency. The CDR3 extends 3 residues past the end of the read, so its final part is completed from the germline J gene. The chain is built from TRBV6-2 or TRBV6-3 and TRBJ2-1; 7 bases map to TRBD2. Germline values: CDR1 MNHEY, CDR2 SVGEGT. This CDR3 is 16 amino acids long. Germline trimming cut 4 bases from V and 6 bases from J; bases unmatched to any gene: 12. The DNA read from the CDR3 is TGTGCCAGCAGTTGGGGAGGGGCCATCCCCTTCAATGAG. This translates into CASSWGGAIPFNE. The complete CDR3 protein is CASSWGGAIPFNEQFF.

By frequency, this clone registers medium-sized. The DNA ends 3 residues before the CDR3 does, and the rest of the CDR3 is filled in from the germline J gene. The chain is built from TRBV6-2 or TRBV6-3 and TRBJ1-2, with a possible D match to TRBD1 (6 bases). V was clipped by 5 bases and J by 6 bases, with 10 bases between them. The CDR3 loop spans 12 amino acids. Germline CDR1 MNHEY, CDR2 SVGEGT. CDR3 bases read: TGTGCCAGCAGTCCCAACAGGGATGGC. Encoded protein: CASSPNRDG. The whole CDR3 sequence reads CASSPNRDGYTF.

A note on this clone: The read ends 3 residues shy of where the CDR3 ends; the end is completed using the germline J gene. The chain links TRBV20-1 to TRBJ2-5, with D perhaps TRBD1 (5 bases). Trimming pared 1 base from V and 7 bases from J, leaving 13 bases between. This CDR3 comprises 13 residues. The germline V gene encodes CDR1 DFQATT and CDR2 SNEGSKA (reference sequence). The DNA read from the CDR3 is TGCAGTGCTAGAGGGGGAAAGGGGTTGACC. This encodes CSARGGKGLT. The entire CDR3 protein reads CSARGGKGLTQYF.

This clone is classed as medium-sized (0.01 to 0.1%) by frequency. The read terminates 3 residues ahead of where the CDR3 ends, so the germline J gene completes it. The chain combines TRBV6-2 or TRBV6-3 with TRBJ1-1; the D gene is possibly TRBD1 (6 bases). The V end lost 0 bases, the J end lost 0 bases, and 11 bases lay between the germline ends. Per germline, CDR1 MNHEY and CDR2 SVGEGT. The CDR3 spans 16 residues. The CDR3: CASSYSPGAMNTEAFF. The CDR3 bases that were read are TGTGCCAGCAGTTACTCGCCAGGGGCTATGAACACTGAA.

The DNA read from the CDR3 is TGTGCCAGCAGTGCGAGTAGCGGGGGGGGCCATGAG. It encodes CASSASSGGGHE. The whole CDR3 reads CASSASSGGGHEQFF. V gene TRBV2 combines with J gene TRBJ2-1, with TRBD2 matching 11 bases. The read ends 3 residues before the CDR3 terminus; that terminus is restored from the germline J gene. This CDR3 has 15 residues. Trimming took 4 bases from V and 8 from J; bases not matched to a gene: 7. Per the germline V gene, CDR1 is SNHLY and CDR2 is FYNNEI.

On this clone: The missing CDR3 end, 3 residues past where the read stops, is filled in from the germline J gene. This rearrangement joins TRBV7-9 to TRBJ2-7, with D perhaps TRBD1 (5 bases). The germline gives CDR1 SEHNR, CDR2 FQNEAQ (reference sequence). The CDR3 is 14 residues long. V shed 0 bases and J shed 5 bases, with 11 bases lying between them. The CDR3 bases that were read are TGTGCCAGCAGCTTAGCAGGGGCAGGCGACGAG. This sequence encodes CASSLAGAGDE. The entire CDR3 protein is CASSLAGAGDEQYF.

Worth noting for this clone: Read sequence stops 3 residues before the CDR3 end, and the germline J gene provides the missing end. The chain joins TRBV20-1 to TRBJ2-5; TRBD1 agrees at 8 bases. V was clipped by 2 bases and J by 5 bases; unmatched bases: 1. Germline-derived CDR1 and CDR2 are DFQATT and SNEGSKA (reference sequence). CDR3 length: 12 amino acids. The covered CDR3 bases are TGCAGTGCTAGACGGACAGGGGAGACC. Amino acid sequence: CSARRTGET. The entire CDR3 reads CSARRTGETQYF.

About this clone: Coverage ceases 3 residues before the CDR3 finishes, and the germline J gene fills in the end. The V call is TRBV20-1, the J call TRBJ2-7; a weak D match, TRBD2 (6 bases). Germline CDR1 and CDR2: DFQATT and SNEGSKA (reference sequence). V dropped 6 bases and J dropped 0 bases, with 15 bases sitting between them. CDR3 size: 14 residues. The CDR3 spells CSADSGYLSYEQYF. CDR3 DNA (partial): TGCAGTGCCGATAGCGGCTATCTCTCCTACGAG.

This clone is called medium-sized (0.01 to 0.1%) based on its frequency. CDR3 DNA, as far as it was read: TGTGCCAGCTCCCCTCACAATACAGGGGCAATTTCTGAA. It yields the protein CASSPHNTGAISE. The full CDR3 is CASSPHNTGAISEAFF. The chain recombines TRBV6-2 or TRBV6-3 with TRBJ1-1, with 7 bases that match TRBD1. The CDR3 end is not reached by the read, which stops 3 residues before it; the germline J gene fills it in. CDR3 length: 16 amino acids. Germline lookup yields CDR1 MNHEY and CDR2 SVGEGT. J gave up 6 bases and V 8 bases, and 18 bases lay outside the gene matches.

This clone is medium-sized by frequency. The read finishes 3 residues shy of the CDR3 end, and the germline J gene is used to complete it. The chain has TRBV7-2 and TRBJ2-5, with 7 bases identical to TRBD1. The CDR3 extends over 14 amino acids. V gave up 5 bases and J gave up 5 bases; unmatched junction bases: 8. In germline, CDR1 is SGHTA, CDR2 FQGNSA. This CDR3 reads CASSPPTGVETQYF. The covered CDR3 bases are TGTGCCAGCAGCCCTCCAACAGGGGTTGAGACC.

This chain's CDR3 is CSAPSGGATGELFF. CDR3 DNA (partial): TGCAGTGCTCCGAGCGGGGGGGCCACCGGGGAG. The rearrangement links TRBV20-1 to TRBJ2-2; 10 nucleotides match TRBD2. The read ends 3 residues early relative to the CDR3; the germline J gene fills the gap. The CDR3 is made up of 14 amino acids. V shed 5 bases, J shed 4 bases, and the junction held 4 bases outside the gene matches. From germline, CDR1 is DFQATT and CDR2 SNEGSKA (reference sequence).

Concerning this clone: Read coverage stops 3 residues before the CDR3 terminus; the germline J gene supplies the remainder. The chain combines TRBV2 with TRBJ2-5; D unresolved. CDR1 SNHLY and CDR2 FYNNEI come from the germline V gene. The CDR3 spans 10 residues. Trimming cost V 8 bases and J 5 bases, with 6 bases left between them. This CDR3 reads CASAGETQYF. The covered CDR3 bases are TGTGCCAGCGCCGGGGAGACC. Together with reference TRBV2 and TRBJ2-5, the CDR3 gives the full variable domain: EPEVTQTPSHQVTQMGQEVILRCVPISNHLYFYWYRQILGQKVEFLVSFYNNEISEKSEIFDDQFSVERPDGSNFTLKIRSTKLEDSAMYFCASAGETQYFGPGTRLLVL.

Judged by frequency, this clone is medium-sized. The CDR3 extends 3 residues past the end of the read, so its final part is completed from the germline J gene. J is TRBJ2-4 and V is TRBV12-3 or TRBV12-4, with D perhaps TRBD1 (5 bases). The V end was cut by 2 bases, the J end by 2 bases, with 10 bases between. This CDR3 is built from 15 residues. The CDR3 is CASSLQGDPKNIQYF. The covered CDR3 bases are TGTGCCAGCAGTTTACAAGGGGATCCCAAAAACATT.

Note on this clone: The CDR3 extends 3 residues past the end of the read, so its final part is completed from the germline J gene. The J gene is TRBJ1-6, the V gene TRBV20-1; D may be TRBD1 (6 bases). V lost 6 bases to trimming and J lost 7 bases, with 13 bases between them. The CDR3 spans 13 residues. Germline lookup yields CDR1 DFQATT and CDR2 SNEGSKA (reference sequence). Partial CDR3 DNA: TGCAGTGCCTCGACAGGCCCAAATTCACCC. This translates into CSASTGPNSP. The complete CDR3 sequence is CSASTGPNSPLHF.

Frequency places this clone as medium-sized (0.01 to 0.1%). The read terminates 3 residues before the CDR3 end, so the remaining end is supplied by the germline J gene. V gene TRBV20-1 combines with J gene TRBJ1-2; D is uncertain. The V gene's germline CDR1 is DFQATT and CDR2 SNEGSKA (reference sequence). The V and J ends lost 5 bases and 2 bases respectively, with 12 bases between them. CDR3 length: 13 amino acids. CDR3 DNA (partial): TGCAGTGCTGTCAAGAAGACAAACTATGGC. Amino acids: CSAVKKTNYG. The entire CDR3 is CSAVKKTNYGYTF.

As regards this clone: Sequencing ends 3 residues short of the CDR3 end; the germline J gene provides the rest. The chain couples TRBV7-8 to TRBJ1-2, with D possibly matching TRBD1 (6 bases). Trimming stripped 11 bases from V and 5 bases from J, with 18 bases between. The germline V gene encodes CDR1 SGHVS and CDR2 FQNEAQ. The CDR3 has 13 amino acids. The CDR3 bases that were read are TGTGCCTCTCTCGGGGGGGCGGGATATGGC. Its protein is CASLGGAGYG. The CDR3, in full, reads CASLGGAGYGYTF.

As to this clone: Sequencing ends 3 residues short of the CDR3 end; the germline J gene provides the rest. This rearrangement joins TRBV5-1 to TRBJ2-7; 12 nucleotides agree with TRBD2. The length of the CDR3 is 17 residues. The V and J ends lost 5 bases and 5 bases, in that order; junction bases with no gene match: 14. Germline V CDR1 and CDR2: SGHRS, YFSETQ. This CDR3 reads CASRPGLAGFRVHEQYF. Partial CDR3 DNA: TGCGCCAGCAGACCGGGACTAGCGGGCTTCCGTGTACACGAG.

CDR3 region: CASSELDSHSYEQYF. CDR3 DNA (partial): TGCGCCAGCAGTGAGCTGGACTCCCACTCCTACGAG. The rearrangement uses TRBV10-2 and TRBJ2-7; TRBD2 is a possible D gene (5 bases). The read gets to within 3 residues of the CDR3 end, and the germline J gene fills in the rest. CDR3 length: 15 residues. Trimming pared 2 bases from V and 0 bases from J, leaving 11 bases between. CDR1 is WSHSY and CDR2 is SAAADI in the germline V gene.